This T cell receptor beta chain was retrieved from a study of CD8+CD57+ T cells in acquired aplastic anemia. Turning to the study itself: Healthy donors had, on average, approximately 11 million reads for their CD4+ cells. Broader study findings: Shared by patients and controls, 25 to 30 CD8+ CDR3s were abundant in patients. A significant difference in CD8+ Simpson's diversity between patients and controls was not found.

TCR beta VDJ and CDR3 were profiled, and genomic DNA was the template. TCRdb re-called the reads through MiXCR, storing one row per CDR3 protein. The table shows under 200,000 distinct CDR3 sequences, with around 60% occurring only once. About this clonotype: Its antigen is undetermined.

Looked up from germline, CDR1 is MNHNS and CDR2 is SASEGT. V was pared by 7 bases and J by 10 bases, with 18 bases of the junction left unmatched. The CDR3 sequence is 15 residues long. The chain links TRBV6-1 to TRBJ2-7; 8 bases line up with TRBD2. Sample: sorted CD4+, CD8+, or CD8+CD57+ T cells (not recorded which) from PBMCs. This receptor was obtained from a human donor in good health. CDR3 DNA: TGTGCCAGCACCGAAAGGGGTAGCGGGGCGGCCTCTCAGTACTTC. It is translated as CASTERGSGAASQYF.